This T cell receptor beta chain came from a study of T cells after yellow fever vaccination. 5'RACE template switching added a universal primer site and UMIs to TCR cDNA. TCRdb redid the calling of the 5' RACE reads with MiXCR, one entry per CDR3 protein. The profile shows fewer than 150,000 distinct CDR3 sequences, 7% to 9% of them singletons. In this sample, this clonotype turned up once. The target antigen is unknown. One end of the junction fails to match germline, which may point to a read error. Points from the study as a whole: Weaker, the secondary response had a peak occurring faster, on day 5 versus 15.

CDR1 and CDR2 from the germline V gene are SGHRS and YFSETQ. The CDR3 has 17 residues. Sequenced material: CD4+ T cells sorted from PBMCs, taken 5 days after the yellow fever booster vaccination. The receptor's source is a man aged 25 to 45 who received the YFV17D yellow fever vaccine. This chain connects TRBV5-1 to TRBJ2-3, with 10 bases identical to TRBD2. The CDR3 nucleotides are TGCGCCAGCCGCTTGGTCCTAGCGGGAGTTATGGCAGATACGCAGTATTTT. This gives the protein CASRLVLAGVMADTQYF.